Listed below are T cell receptor beta chains from one sample, sequenced in a study of cytomegalovirus exposure and HLA in healthy donors. Here immunoSEQ multiplex PCR was the method, and the copy in TCRdb shows in-frame clones only, minus some. The data contain about 88,000 clones, over 55% of them singletons. The sample was PBMCs. Every receptor here comes from a woman in her late teens or twenties in good health and CMV-seropositive. The conserved cysteine and the conserved F or W are not part of the CDR3 here. Each record gives: CDR3 length, V gene, CDR3 protein.

length: 14; V: TRBV6-4; CDR3: ASSDSADRSNQPQH
length: 12; V: TRBV7-6; CDR3: ASSSWTGRGEQY
length: 13; V: TRBV7-3; CDR3: ASSDWTSGHNEQF
length: 13; V: TRBV7-8; CDR3: ASSLGQISGNTIY
length: 13; V: TRBV5-1; CDR3: ASSLGHVNHYGYT
length: 16; V: TRBV19; CDR3: ASIVKAGTSGGYNEQF
length: 13; V: TRBV5-4; CDR3: ASSQETGRGEKLF
length: 14; V: TRBV6-1; CDR3: ASSEGWGQGNEKLF
length: 12; V: TRBV2; CDR3: ASGRQGKTGELF
length: 12; V: TRBV15; CDR3: ATRTRLGTGELF
length: 12; V: TRBV4-2; CDR3: ASSQETPGETQY
length: 15; V: TRBV5-4; CDR3: ASSLGDRTSGANVLT
length: 14; V: TRBV19; CDR3: ASSIAFGYPGNEQF
length: 14; V: TRBV27; CDR3: ASGLNGDLAKNIQY
length: 11; V: TRBV5-6; CDR3: ASSWAGNTEAF
length: 14; V: TRBV4-3; CDR3: ASSPGLAGTYNEQF
length: 13; V: TRBV6-5; CDR3: ASSVDRAGQETQY
length: 11; V: TRBV5-1; CDR3: ASSPTTRYEQY
length: 15; V: TRBV7-9; CDR3: SSSPWTGASGANVLT
length: 14; V: TRBV19; CDR3: ASSIAGAGTAYEQY
length: 13; V: TRBV7-9; CDR3: ASSPRDRGNEKLF
length: 14; V: TRBV13; CDR3: ASSFGGTGINSPPH
length: 12; V: TRBV7-9; CDR3: ASSLPGRGVGQF
length: 12; V: TRBV18; CDR3: ASSPGGYLSPLH
length: 16; V: TRBV7-9; CDR3: ASSLDQGRQVGGNTIY